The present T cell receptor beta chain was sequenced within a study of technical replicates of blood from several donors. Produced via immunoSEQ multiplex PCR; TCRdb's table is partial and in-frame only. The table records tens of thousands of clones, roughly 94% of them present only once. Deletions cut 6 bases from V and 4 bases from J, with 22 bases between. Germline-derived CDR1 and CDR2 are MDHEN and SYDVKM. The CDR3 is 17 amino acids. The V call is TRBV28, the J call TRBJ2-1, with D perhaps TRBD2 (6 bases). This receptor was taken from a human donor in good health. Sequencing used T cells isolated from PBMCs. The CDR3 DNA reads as TGTGCCAGCAGCTCCCCGGGACTGACGCCAATATACAATGAGCAGTTCTTC. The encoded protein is CASSSPGLTPIYNEQFF.